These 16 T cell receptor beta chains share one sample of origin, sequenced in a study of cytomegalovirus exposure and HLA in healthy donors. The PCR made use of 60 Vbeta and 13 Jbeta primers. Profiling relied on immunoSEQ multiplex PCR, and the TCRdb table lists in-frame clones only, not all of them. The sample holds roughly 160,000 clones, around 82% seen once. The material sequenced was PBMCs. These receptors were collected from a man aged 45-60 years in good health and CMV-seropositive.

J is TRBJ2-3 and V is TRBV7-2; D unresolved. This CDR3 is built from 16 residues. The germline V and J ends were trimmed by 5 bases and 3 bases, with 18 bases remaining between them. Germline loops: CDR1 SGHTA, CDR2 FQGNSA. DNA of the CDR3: TGTGCCAGCAGCCCCCGCCCGGGTGATGGTACAGATACGCAGTATTTT. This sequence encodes CASSPRPGDGTDTQYF. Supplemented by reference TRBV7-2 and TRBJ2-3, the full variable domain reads GAGVSQSPSNKVTEKGKDVELRCDPISGHTALYWYRQSLGQGLEFLIYFQGNSAPDKSGLPSDRFSAERTGGSVSTLTIQRTQQEDSAVYLCASSPRPGDGTDTQYFGPGTRLTVL.

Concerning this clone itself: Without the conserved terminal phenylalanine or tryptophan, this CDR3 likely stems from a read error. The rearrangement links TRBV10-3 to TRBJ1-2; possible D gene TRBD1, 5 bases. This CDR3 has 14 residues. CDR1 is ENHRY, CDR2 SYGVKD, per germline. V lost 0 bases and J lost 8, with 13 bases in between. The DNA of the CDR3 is TGTGCCATCAGTGAGTCCGGGGGGTCCCTAGGCTACACCCTC. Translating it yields CAISESGGSLGYTL.

CDR3 DNA sequence: TGTGCCAGTAGCAAGACCCGGGACACAACTAACTATGGCTACACCTTC. Amino acid sequence: CASSKTRDTTNYGYTF. V usage is TRBV19 and J usage is TRBJ1-2, with a weak D call TRBD1 (6 bases). Germline CDR1 reads LNHDA; CDR2 reads SQIVND (reference sequence). The ends were cut back, 6 bases at V and 0 bases at J, with 17 bases in the middle. The CDR3 sequence is 16 residues long.

CDR3 residues: CASSKGTGRMMSTEAFF. CDR3 DNA: TGTGCCAGCAGCAAGGGGACAGGGCGTATGATGAGCACTGAAGCTTTCTTT. The V gene is TRBV7-6, the J gene TRBJ1-1, with TRBD1 matching 9 bases. CDR3 length: 17 residues. The trim removed 5 bases at V and 4 bases at J, leaving 14 bases unmatched. CDR1 SGHVS and CDR2 FNYEAQ come from the germline V gene.

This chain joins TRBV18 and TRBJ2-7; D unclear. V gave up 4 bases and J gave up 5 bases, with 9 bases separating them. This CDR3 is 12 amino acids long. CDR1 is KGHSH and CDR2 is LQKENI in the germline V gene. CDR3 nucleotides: TGTGCCAGCTCACTGCTTGCGGACGAGCAGTACTTC. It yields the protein CASSLLADEQYF.

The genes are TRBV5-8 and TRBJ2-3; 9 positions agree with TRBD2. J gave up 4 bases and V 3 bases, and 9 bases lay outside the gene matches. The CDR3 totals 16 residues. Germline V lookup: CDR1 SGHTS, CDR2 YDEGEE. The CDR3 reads CASSYTGTSIPDTQYF. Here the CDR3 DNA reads TGTGCCAGCAGCTACACCGGGACTAGCATCCCAGATACGCAGTATTTT.

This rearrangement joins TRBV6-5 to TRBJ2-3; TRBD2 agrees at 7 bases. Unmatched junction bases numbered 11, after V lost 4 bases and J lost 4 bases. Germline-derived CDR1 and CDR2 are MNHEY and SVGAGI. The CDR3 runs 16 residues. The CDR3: CASSFAGLNRADTQYF. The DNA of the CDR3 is TGTGCCAGCAGTTTCGCGGGACTAAATAGGGCAGATACGCAGTATTTT.

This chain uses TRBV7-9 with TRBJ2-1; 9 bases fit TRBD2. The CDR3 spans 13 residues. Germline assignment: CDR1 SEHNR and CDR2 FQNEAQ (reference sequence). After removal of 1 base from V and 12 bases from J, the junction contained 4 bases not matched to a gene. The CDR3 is CASSLDGTSSQFF. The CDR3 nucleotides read TGTGCCAGCAGCTTAGACGGGACTAGCTCGCAGTTCTTC.

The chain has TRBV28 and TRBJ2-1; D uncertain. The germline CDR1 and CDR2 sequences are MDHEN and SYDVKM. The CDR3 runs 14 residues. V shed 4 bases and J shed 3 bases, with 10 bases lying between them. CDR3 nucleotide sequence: TGTGCCAGCAGTTCGCCGGCAGGCTACAATGAGCAGTTCTTC. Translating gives CASSSPAGYNEQFF.

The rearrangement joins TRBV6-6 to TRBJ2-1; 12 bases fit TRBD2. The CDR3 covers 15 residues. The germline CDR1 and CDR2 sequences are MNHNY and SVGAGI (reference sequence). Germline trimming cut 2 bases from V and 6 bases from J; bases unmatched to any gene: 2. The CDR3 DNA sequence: TGTGCCAGCAGTTACCTAGCGGGGGGGTTCAATGAGCAGTTCTTC. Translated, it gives CASSYLAGGFNEQFF.

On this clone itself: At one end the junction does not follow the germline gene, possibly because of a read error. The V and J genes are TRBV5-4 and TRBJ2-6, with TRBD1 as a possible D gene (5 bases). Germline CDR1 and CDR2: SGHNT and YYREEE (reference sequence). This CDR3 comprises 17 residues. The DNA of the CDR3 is TGTGCCAGCAGCTTCACGGTGGCCAGCTCTGGGGCCAACGGCCTGACTTTC. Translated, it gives CASSFTVASSGANGLTF.

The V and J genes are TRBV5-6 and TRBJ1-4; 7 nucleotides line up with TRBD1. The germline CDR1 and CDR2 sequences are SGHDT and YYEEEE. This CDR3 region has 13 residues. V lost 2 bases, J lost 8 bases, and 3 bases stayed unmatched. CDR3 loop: CASSFSRGEKLFF. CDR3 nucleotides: TGTGCCAGCAGCTTTAGCAGGGGGGAAAAACTGTTTTTT.

The CDR3 protein is CASSYSTGGRNTIYF. In nucleotides, the CDR3 is TGTGCCAGCAGTTACTCGACAGGGGGCCGAAACACCATATATTTT. J is TRBJ1-3 and V is TRBV6-6; the match to TRBD1 covers 10 bases. This CDR3 spans 15 amino acids. The germline V gene encodes CDR1 MNHNY and CDR2 SVGAGI (reference sequence). V lost 0 bases and J lost 5; bases outside the gene matches: 1.

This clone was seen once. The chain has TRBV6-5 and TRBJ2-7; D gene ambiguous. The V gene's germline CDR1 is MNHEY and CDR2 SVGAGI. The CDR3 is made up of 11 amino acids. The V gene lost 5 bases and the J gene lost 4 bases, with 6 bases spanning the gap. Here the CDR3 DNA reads TGTGCCAGCAGTCCAAATTACGAGCAGTACTTC. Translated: CASSPNYEQYF.

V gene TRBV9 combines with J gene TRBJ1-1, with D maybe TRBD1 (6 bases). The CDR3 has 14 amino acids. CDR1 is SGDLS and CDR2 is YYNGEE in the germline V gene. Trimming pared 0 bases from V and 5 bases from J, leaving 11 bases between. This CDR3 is CASSVEGGRTEAFF. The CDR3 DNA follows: TGTGCCAGCAGCGTAGAAGGGGGAAGGACTGAAGCTTTCTTT. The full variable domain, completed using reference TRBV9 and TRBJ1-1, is DSGVTQTPKHLITATGQRVTLRCSPRSGDLSVYWYQQSLDQGLQFLIQYYNGEERAKGNILERFSAQQFPDLHSELNLSSLELGDSALYFCASSVEGGRTEAFFGQGTRLTVV.

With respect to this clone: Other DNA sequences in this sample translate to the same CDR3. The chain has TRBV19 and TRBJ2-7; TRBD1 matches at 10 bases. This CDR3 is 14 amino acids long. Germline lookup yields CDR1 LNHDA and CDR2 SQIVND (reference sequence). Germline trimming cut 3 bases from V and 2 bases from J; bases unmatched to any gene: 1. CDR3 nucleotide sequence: TGTGCCAGTAGTATCGGACAGGGGGCCTACGAGCAGTACTTC. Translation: CASSIGQGAYEQYF. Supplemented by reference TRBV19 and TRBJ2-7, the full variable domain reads DGGITQSPKYLFRKEGQNVTLSCEQNLNHDAMYWYRQDPGQGLRLIYYSQIVNDFQKGDIAEGYSVSREKKESFPLTVTSAQKNPTAFYLCASSIGQGAYEQYFGPGTRLTVT.